The rows below give T cell receptor beta chains drawn from one sample of a study of CD8 T cells in Susac syndrome. MiXCR, run by TCRdb on the immunoSEQ multiplex PCR reads, gives a single entry per CDR3 protein. The sample records 150,000 or so distinct CDR3 sequences, approximately 95% being singletons. Sequencing was done on a sample of CD4+ T cells from PBMCs. These receptor sequences come from a human donor with Susac syndrome. Both conserved end residues are part of each CDR3. The order of the fields is V gene, J gene, CDR3 protein.

TRBV5-4	TRBJ2-1	CASSPPGSQLREQFF
TRBV12-3/TRBV12-4	TRBJ2-3	CASSFREDTQYF
TRBV12-3/TRBV12-4	TRBJ2-2	CASSPTSGRAGELFF
TRBV28	TRBJ1-2	CASSSRDRGYTF
TRBV6-5	TRBJ1-2	CASSYSFEQGGYTF
TRBV30	TRBJ1-2	CAWRWGGGQSYGYTF
TRBV7-2	TRBJ2-1	CASSSGQGPYGEQFF
TRBV4-1	TRBJ2-1	CASSSPGQGSNEQFF
TRBV4-3	TRBJ1-1	CASSQEWTAPEAFF
TRBV7-9	TRBJ1-2	CASSSGTVNYGYTF
TRBV7-3	TRBJ2-6	CASSLFGVSGANVLTF
TRBV15	TRBJ1-5	CATSRAASNQPQHF
TRBV7-3	TRBJ1-1	CASSSKGGNTEAFF
TRBV30	TRBJ2-1	CAWSFSVSYNEQFF
TRBV29-1	TRBJ1-3	CSVGAGASSGNTIYF
TRBV29-1	TRBJ1-1	CSVTSTEAFF
TRBV29-1	TRBJ2-3	CSVSKRVDDTQYF
TRBV18	TRBJ2-7	CASSQASGPYEQYF
TRBV12-3/TRBV12-4	TRBJ2-7	CASSPASSGRAYEQYF
TRBV9	TRBJ2-5	CASSPGGSRYQETQYF
TRBV4-3	TRBJ2-7	CASSQDRAGADEQYF
TRBV4-3	TRBJ1-2	CASSLGQFDNYGYTF
TRBV9	TRBJ2-5	CASSVGLTGVEETQYF
TRBV7-9	TRBJ1-5	CASSPAGDRYQPQHF
TRBV7-2	TRBJ1-1	CASSFTSPTEAFF
TRBV29-1	TRBJ2-1	CSVDRTGGPNEQFF
TRBV15	TRBJ1-1	CATSIGTANTEAFF
TRBV10-3	TRBJ2-1	CAISERKIGLFF
TRBV3-1	TRBJ2-3	CASSQAGSTDTQYF
TRBV27	TRBJ1-5	CASSGPGNQPQHF
TRBV28	TRBJ2-4	CASNFRDRVQNIQYF
TRBV29-1	TRBJ2-7	CSVARPTSSVAYEQYF
TRBV3-1	TRBJ2-1	CASSQWGGEQGEQFF
TRBV24-1	TRBJ2-1	CATSDVTDVQFF
TRBV5-1	TRBJ2-3	CASSSTRTGTQYF
TRBV30	TRBJ2-5	CACQVRATQYF
TRBV5-6	TRBJ1-2	CASSHPGTLDGYTF
TRBV29-1	TRBJ2-4	CSARQTQSHGNIQYF
TRBV19	TRBJ2-3	CASSPEGWDTQYF
TRBV12-3/TRBV12-4	TRBJ1-5	CASSLGGTGGQPQHF
TRBV28	TRBJ1-6	CASSRGTAPRPLHF
TRBV19	TRBJ2-2	CASSGSGLAGAGELFF
TRBV20-1	TRBJ2-3	CSARGFDWDTQYF
TRBV16	TRBJ1-2	CASSDRVVYGYTF
TRBV7-9	TRBJ1-3	CASRRDLGNTIYF
TRBV4-1	TRBJ2-5	CASSQDLQGAQQETQYF
TRBV7-9	TRBJ1-6	CASSFGVGGNSPLHF
TRBV20-1	TRBJ2-5	CSASGETQYF
TRBV28	TRBJ2-7	CATSSGIYEQYF
TRBV19	TRBJ2-5	CASSGLAQETQYF
TRBV29-1	TRBJ2-1	CSVYGGSEQFF
TRBV15	TRBJ2-7	CATSERGGGRALGQYF